Listed below are T cell receptor beta chains from one sample, sequenced in a study of T cells in Graves' hyperthyroidism and ophthalmopathy. Each CDR3 protein is one row after TCRdb ran MiXCR on the multiplex PCR reads. The sample lists approximately 400,000 distinct CDR3 sequences, 15% to 18% seen once, with around 14% in the top ten. The specimen was blood. The receptor set was obtained from a woman aged 18-29 years with Graves' hyperthyroidism. The conserved cysteine and the conserved F or W are not part of the CDR3 here. The D gene is left open where the match is weak. Clone sizes are given selectively: once, few, many, or a class where the clone is expanded.

j_gene	v_gene	d_gene	len	abundance	CDR3aa
TRBJ2-7	TRBV28	NA	11	NA	ASGKGPSYEQY
TRBJ2-5	TRBV7-8	TRBD2	15	NA	ASSLQTSGRGGETQY
TRBJ2-3	TRBV20-1	TRBD2	14	NA	SASFGLAGGPYTQY
TRBJ1-2	TRBV5-6	TRBD1	12	many	ASSGDRGNYGYT
TRBJ1-2	TRBV6-1	TRBD1	11	many	ASSGDSLYGYT
TRBJ1-1	TRBV4-3	NA	12	NA	ASSQDRIFTEAF
TRBJ2-1	TRBV20-1	TRBD2	13	many	SARPMSGRPNEQF
TRBJ1-5	TRBV2	NA	10	many	ASSDGGQPQH
TRBJ2-3	TRBV19	NA	12	NA	ASEGRGNTDTQY
TRBJ2-5	TRBV2	TRBD1	12	many	ASSLLEGAGTQY
TRBJ1-3	TRBV5-1	NA	15	many	ASSLARISDSGNTIY
TRBJ1-2	TRBV12-3/TRBV12-4	TRBD1	12	many	ASRPLQGDHGYT
TRBJ2-3	TRBV5-1	NA	11	few	ASSFLRIDTQY
TRBJ1-2	TRBV7-8	NA	12	NA	ASSEQGYGYGYT
TRBJ2-7	TRBV20-1	NA	9	many	SASGPYEQY
TRBJ2-7	TRBV11-2	TRBD1	13	many	ASSLGQGKDYEQY
TRBJ2-2	TRBV9	NA	14	few	ASSVGDGQNTGELF
TRBJ2-2	TRBV2	TRBD2	13	many	ASSDGGVGTGELF
TRBJ2-7	TRBV6-2/TRBV6-3	NA	13	many	ASSKKPTASYEQY
TRBJ2-7	TRBV2	NA	13	many	ASSEWNREIYEQY
TRBJ2-2	TRBV5-1	NA	13	NA	ASSPGGANTGELF
TRBJ1-5	TRBV5-5	NA	14	few	ASSLQAGVSNQPQH
TRBJ2-1	TRBV20-1	TRBD2	13	once	SASRLAGENNEQF
TRBJ2-3	TRBV7-2	NA	12	many	ASSSRRGTDTQY
TRBJ1-5	TRBV28	NA	9	many	ASRSAQPQH
TRBJ1-4	TRBV2	TRBD1	14	many	ASTQDRGRINEKLF
TRBJ2-3	TRBV10-3	TRBD2	14	few	AISEGASGRKDTQY
TRBJ2-7	TRBV7-2	TRBD2	13	many	ASSQSSGWAPEQY
TRBJ1-1	TRBV20-1	NA	14	few	SARDRRILDYTEAF
TRBJ2-6	TRBV7-3	NA	14	NA	ASSPAADTGANVLT
TRBJ2-1	TRBV5-1	NA	11	many	ASSLDGFNEQF
TRBJ2-1	TRBV4-1	NA	12	NA	ASSPFSGRDEQF
TRBJ2-3	TRBV27	NA	16	many	ASSPTSTGRHSTDTQY
TRBJ2-7	TRBV27	NA	13	many	ASSLSSEAGYEQY
TRBJ2-1	TRBV3-1	TRBD2	17	many	ASSLSTTRLAGGINEQF
TRBJ2-1	TRBV19	TRBD2	13	few	ASLSPAGVYNEQF
TRBJ2-7	TRBV12-3/TRBV12-4	TRBD1	12	NA	ASSPGTGNREQY
TRBJ1-1	TRBV7-9	NA	15	many	ASRPVGGKRKDTEAF
TRBJ1-3	TRBV28	NA	12	many	ASRSDRTLTTIY
TRBJ2-5	TRBV28	TRBD1	14	many	ASSYLRDRGQETQY
TRBJ2-7	TRBV3-1	TRBD1	13	few	ASSPRDRISYEQY
TRBJ1-1	TRBV12-3/TRBV12-4	TRBD1	12	many	ASRLDRTNTEAF
TRBJ2-5	TRBV20-1	NA	12	many	SAPLAASKETQY
TRBJ2-7	TRBV27	NA	12	many	ASSIVRASGEQY
TRBJ2-7	TRBV6-1	NA	11	many	ASSAGAHYEQY
TRBJ2-1	TRBV20-1	TRBD2	15	many	SARDLAGGSSYNEQF
TRBJ2-5	TRBV29-1	NA	10	once	SGRQARETQY
TRBJ2-2	TRBV7-2	NA	11	NA	ASRLASPGELF
TRBJ2-1	TRBV2	NA	12	many	ASVSSGVYNEQF
TRBJ2-7	TRBV13	NA	12	few	ASSFMTRSYEQY
TRBJ2-1	TRBV7-2	TRBD2	14	many	ASSFGLAVGYNEQF
TRBJ2-7	TRBV11-2	NA	11	many	ASSLGDVTEQY
TRBJ1-5	TRBV29-1	TRBD1	11	NA	SVTGALLWPQH
TRBJ1-1	TRBV4-2	NA	14	few	ASSQEETVKGTEAF
TRBJ2-1	TRBV15	TRBD2	13	NA	ATSREGHSGSEQF
TRBJ1-5	TRBV20-1	TRBD1	12	NA	SASKGASNQPQH
TRBJ1-6	TRBV6-1	NA	14	NA	ASSEGLVGLYSPLH